What follows are 27 T cell receptor beta chains derived from one specimen sequenced in a study of blood T cell repertoires in COVID-19. Sequencing used immunoSEQ multiplex PCR; TCRdb keeps in-frame clones, though not all of them. This table has under 350,000 clones, 80% to 90% appearing once. The material sequenced was PBMCs or T cells enriched from blood (not recorded which). Receptors originate from a woman aged 40 to 50 with acute COVID-19.

This chain uses TRBV27 with TRBJ2-3; 14 bases are shared with TRBD2. The CDR3 totals 14 residues. Trimming at V came to 5 bases and at J to 6 bases, leaving 1 base not matched to a gene. From germline, CDR1 is MNHEY and CDR2 SMNVEV (reference sequence). The CDR3 reads CASSRTSGRDTQYF. The DNA of the CDR3 is TGTGCCAGCAGTAGGACTAGCGGGAGGGATACGCAGTATTTT.

The chain links TRBV5-4 to TRBJ1-2; TRBD1 might be the D (6 bases). This CDR3 has 16 residues. V was pared by 0 bases and J by 2 bases, with 14 bases between. CDR1 and CDR2 (germline): SGHNT, YYREEE (reference sequence). The CDR3, as DNA: TGTGCCAGCAGCTTGGTAACAGGGCTTCCCAACTATGGCTACACCTTC. This translates into CASSLVTGLPNYGYTF. The whole variable domain, remainder taken from reference TRBV5-4 and TRBJ1-2, is ETGVTQSPTHLIKTRGQQVTLRCSSQSGHNTVSWYQQALGQGPQFIFQYYREEENGRGNFPPRFSGLQFPNYSSELNVNALELDDSALYLCASSLVTGLPNYGYTFGSGTRLTVV.

V is TRBV28 and J is TRBJ2-2, with unresolved D. V lost 6 bases and J lost 5, with 16 bases in between. Germline CDR1 reads MDHEN; CDR2 reads SYDVKM. The CDR3 loop spans 15 amino acids. CDR3 coding DNA: TGTGCCAGCAGCTCAGCCTTGGGCTTGACCGGGGAGCTGTTTTTT. Its translation: CASSSALGLTGELFF.

The J gene is TRBJ1-2, the V gene TRBV18; perhaps TRBD1 as D (5 bases). From germline, CDR1 is KGHSH and CDR2 LQKENI. V was clipped by 3 bases and J by 4 bases, with 15 bases between them. This CDR3 contains 15 residues. The DNA of the CDR3 is TGTGCCAGCTCACCGGGGCAGGGTCAGGGCTATGGCTACACCTTC. Translation gives CASSPGQGQGYGYTF.

The genes are TRBV6-5 and TRBJ1-1; 8 bases are shared with TRBD1. The CDR3 is 14 residues long. Germline values: CDR1 MNHEY, CDR2 SVGAGI. V dropped 6 bases and J dropped 7; count of bases not matched to a gene: 10. CDR3 residues: CASRVTGAGLEAFF. CDR3 DNA sequence: TGTGCCAGCAGGGTGACAGGGGCCGGACTTGAAGCTTTCTTT.

CDR3 sequence: CASSQDSARSYGYTF. CDR3 in DNA: TGTGCCAGCAGCCAAGACTCTGCCAGATCCTATGGCTACACCTTC. This chain links TRBV14 with TRBJ1-2; no clear D gene. The CDR3 runs to 15 residues. V lost 0 bases to trimming and J lost 4 bases, with 12 bases between them. Germline assignment: CDR1 SGHDN and CDR2 FVKESK.

The rearrangement links TRBV7-3 to TRBJ1-5; weak D call: TRBD1 (6 bases). The CDR3 length is 16 residues. Germline CDR1 and CDR2: SGHTA and FQGTGA. V was cut by 5 bases and J by 6 bases, with 20 bases left in between. Here the CDR3 DNA reads TGTGCCAGCAGCATTAAGGGACAACCGAGATCTCAGCCCCAGCATTTT. This encodes CASSIKGQPRSQPQHF.

J is TRBJ2-7 and V is TRBV11-2; TRBD2 agrees at 8 bases. CDR1 and CDR2 from the germline V gene are SGHAT and FQNNGV. CDR3 length: 13 residues. After removal of 4 bases from V and 3 bases from J, the junction contained 2 bases not matched to a gene. The CDR3 DNA sequence: TGTGCCAGCAGCTCGGGACTAGTCTACGAGCAGTACTTC. This gives the protein CASSSGLVYEQYF.

The chain uses TRBV5-1 and TRBJ1-6; D unresolved. V lost 2 bases, J lost 10 bases, and 10 bases lay in between. CDR1 is SGHRS, CDR2 YFSETQ, per germline. CDR3 length equals 13 residues. CDR3 in amino acids: CASSFRVGSPLHF. As DNA, the CDR3 is TGCGCCAGCAGCTTCCGAGTCGGGTCACCCCTCCACTTT.

The J gene is TRBJ2-2, the V gene TRBV9; D unclear. Germline V gives CDR1 SGDLS, CDR2 YYNGEE. The length of the CDR3 is 17 residues. With 4 bases removed from V and 3 bases from J, the gap between germline ends came to 19 bases. The CDR3 spells CASSLRVTHPDTGELFF. As DNA, the CDR3 is TGTGCCAGCAGCCTCCGGGTTACCCATCCAGACACCGGGGAGCTGTTTTTT.

The rearrangement uses TRBV2 and TRBJ1-1; perhaps TRBD1 as D (5 bases). CDR3 length equals 15 residues. The germline V gene has CDR1 SNHLY and CDR2 FYNNEI. Trimming cost V 1 base and J 3 bases, with 12 bases left between them. DNA of the CDR3: TGTGCCAGCAGTGAAGGAAGGGGATTGTACACTGAAGCTTTCTTT. It is translated as CASSEGRGLYTEAFF.

This clone was seen once. The chain combines TRBV9 with TRBJ2-7; tentatively, D is TRBD2 (5 bases). CDR1 and CDR2 from the germline V gene are SGDLS and YYNGEE. Trimming pared 4 bases from V and 1 base from J, leaving 12 bases between. The CDR3 totals 14 residues. The DNA of the CDR3 is TGTGCCAGCAGCCCAGGACTGGGATCCTACGAGCAGTACTTC. Its translation is CASSPGLGSYEQYF.

The chain joins TRBV5-6 to TRBJ2-1, with 9 positions matching TRBD2. Looked up from germline, CDR1 is SGHDT and CDR2 is YYEEEE. The ends lost 0 bases at V and 6 bases at J; junction bases unmatched: 1. The length of the CDR3 is 14 residues. For the CDR3, the DNA is TGTGCCAGCAGCTTGGGACTAGCGGTCAATGAGCAGTTCTTC. Translation gives CASSLGLAVNEQFF.

The J gene is TRBJ1-6, the V gene TRBV9; D is perhaps TRBD1 (5 bases). V was trimmed by 2 bases and J by 8 bases, leaving 14 bases between them. Germline V gene data show CDR1 as SGDLS and CDR2 as YYNGEE. CDR3 length: 15 residues. CDR3 in DNA: TGTGCCAGCAGCGTGGGAGGGGAGGGCTATTCACCCCTCCACTTT. This gives the protein CASSVGGEGYSPLHF. Full variable domain (outside the CDR3, taken from reference TRBV9 and TRBJ1-6): DSGVTQTPKHLITATGQRVTLRCSPRSGDLSVYWYQQSLDQGLQFLIQYYNGEERAKGNILERFSAQQFPDLHSELNLSSLELGDSALYFCASSVGGEGYSPLHFGNGTRLTVT.

In its sample, this clone was seen once. V usage is TRBV19 and J usage is TRBJ1-4, with 8 bases matching TRBD1. V shed 7 bases, J shed 0 bases, and the junction held 4 bases outside the gene matches. Germline-derived CDR1 and CDR2 are LNHDA and SQIVND (reference sequence). The CDR3 covers 15 residues. DNA of the CDR3: TGTGCCAGTACCAACAGGGGGGCAACTAATGAAAAACTGTTTTTT. It encodes CASTNRGATNEKLFF.

V usage is TRBV6-5 and J usage is TRBJ1-1; no definite D call. V lost 4 bases and J lost 3, with 9 bases in between. This CDR3 is 13 amino acids long. Germline CDR1 and CDR2: MNHEY and SVGAGI. The CDR3 region is CASSWAGDTEAFF. The CDR3 region has the DNA TGTGCCAGCAGTTGGGCCGGGGACACTGAAGCTTTCTTT.

The V and J genes are TRBV7-9 and TRBJ1-1; D unresolved. V was clipped by 1 base and J by 3 bases, with 12 bases between them. Germline lookup yields CDR1 SEHNR and CDR2 FQNEAQ (reference sequence). CDR3 length: 15 amino acids. CDR3 residues: CASSLVRGKDTEAFF. The CDR3 DNA is TGTGCCAGCAGCTTAGTTAGAGGGAAAGACACTGAAGCTTTCTTT.

The chain couples TRBV15 to TRBJ1-5, with a possible D match to TRBD1 (6 bases). Trimming removed 0 bases at V and 2 bases at J, with 11 bases between. Germline V gene lookup returns CDR1 LNHNV and CDR2 YYDKDF (reference sequence). This CDR3 has 16 residues. This chain's CDR3 is CATSRDRAGGNQPQHF. CDR3 DNA: TGTGCCACCAGCAGAGATAGGGCAGGGGGCAATCAGCCCCAGCATTTT.

The chain employs TRBV5-1 and TRBJ1-4, with TRBD1 as a possible D gene (5 bases). Germline V gene data show CDR1 as SGHRS and CDR2 as YFSETQ. V was pared by 6 bases and J by 7 bases, with 13 bases between. The CDR3 is made up of 13 amino acids. CDR3 loop: CASNQGRGEKLFF. DNA for the CDR3: TGCGCCAGCAATCAGGGAAGGGGTGAAAAACTGTTTTTT.

V is TRBV4-2 and J is TRBJ1-2; perhaps TRBD1 as D (5 bases). Germline CDR1 LGHNA, CDR2 YNFKEQ. V was trimmed by 3 bases and J by 6 bases, leaving 23 bases between them. This CDR3 has 17 residues. CDR3 sequence (DNA): TGTGCCAGCAGCCAGGAAACAAACAATGATCGACAGCATGGCTACACCTTC. Translating it yields CASSQETNNDRQHGYTF.

The chain recombines TRBV7-2 with TRBJ2-3; 10 bases are shared with TRBD2. Germline V CDR1 and CDR2: SGHTA, FQGNSA. V trimming: 6 bases; J trimming: 2 bases; junction bases outside the gene matches: 8. The CDR3 covers 16 residues. Written as DNA, the CDR3 is TGTGCCAGCAGTCCTATAGCGGGGGGACCCACAGATACGCAGTATTTT. Its translation is CASSPIAGGPTDTQYF. Using reference TRBV7-2 and TRBJ2-3 for the parts outside the CDR3, the full variable domain is GAGVSQSPSNKVTEKGKDVELRCDPISGHTALYWYRQSLGQGLEFLIYFQGNSAPDKSGLPSDRFSAERTGGSVSTLTIQRTQQEDSAVYLCASSPIAGGPTDTQYFGPGTRLTVL.

J is TRBJ2-5 and V is TRBV7-2, with 9 bases that match TRBD2. V lost 3 bases to trimming and J lost 4 bases; unmatched junction nucleotides: 6. CDR1 is SGHTA, CDR2 FQGNSA, per germline. The CDR3 is made up of 15 amino acids. The DNA for the CDR3 is TGTGCCAGCAGCTTTAGCGGGAGAATCGGAGAGACCCAGTACTTC. It codes for CASSFSGRIGETQYF.

In its sample, this clone was seen once. The chain uses TRBV24-1 and TRBJ2-1; 9 bases line up with TRBD1. The CDR3 is made up of 16 amino acids. After removal of 4 bases from V and 2 bases from J, the junction contained 5 bases not matched to a gene. Germline V CDR1 and CDR2: KGHDR, SFDVKD. This chain's CDR3 is CATSERTGAAYNEQFF. CDR3 in DNA: TGTGCCACCAGTGAACGGACAGGGGCAGCCTACAATGAGCAGTTCTTC.

This rearrangement joins TRBV6-5 to TRBJ2-7, with TRBD1 identical over 7 bases. The CDR3 contains 13 residues. Germline lookup yields CDR1 MNHEY and CDR2 SVGAGI. Losses at the gene ends were 7 bases for V and 4 bases for J; bases not matched to a gene: 7. CDR3 nucleotide sequence: TGTGCCAGCATTAACAGGGGCCGTTACGAGCAGTACTTC. This encodes CASINRGRYEQYF.

The chain uses TRBV5-4 and TRBJ2-5; 7 bases map to TRBD2. Trimming removed 4 bases from V and 3 bases from J; junction bases left unmatched: 3. Germline V gives CDR1 SGHNT, CDR2 YYREEE (reference sequence). This CDR3 is 13 amino acids long. The CDR3 DNA is TGTGCCAGCAGCGCGGGACTAAAAGAGACCCAGTACTTC. Translating it yields CASSAGLKETQYF.

The V gene is TRBV28, the J gene TRBJ2-7, with 8 bases fitting TRBD1. Per the germline V gene, CDR1 is MDHEN and CDR2 is SYDVKM. V was pared by 3 bases and J by 1 base, with 11 bases of the junction left unmatched. The CDR3 is 17 residues long. Here the CDR3 reads CASSLPQDRGSSYEQYF. CDR3 in DNA: TGTGCCAGCAGTTTGCCCCAAGACAGGGGATCGTCCTACGAGCAGTACTTC.

This chain links TRBV5-1 with TRBJ1-2; the match to TRBD1 covers 9 bases. The junction had 2 bases not matched to a gene; V was cut back by 4 bases and J by 7 bases. The CDR3 extends over 12 amino acids. CDR1 SGHRS and CDR2 YFSETQ come from the germline V gene. DNA of the CDR3: TGCGCCAGCAGCAGACAGGGGGTTGGCTACACCTTC. Residues: CASSRQGVGYTF.